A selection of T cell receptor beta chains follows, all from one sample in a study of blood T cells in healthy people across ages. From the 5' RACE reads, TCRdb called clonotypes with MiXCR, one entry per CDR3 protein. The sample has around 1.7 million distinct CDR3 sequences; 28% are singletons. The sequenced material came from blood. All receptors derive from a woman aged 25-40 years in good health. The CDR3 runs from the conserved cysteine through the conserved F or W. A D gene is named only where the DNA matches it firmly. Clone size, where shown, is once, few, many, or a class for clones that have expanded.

cdr3_nt: TGCGCCAGCAGGGAGAGTCGAGCGGGTAATGAGCAGTTCTTC
cdr3_aa: CASRESRAGNEQFF
j_call: TRBJ2-1
clone_size: few
d_call: -
v_call: TRBV10-1

cdr3_nt: TGTGCCGGCAGTGAAGTGCAGGCCTACGAGCAGTACTTC
cdr3_aa: CAGSEVQAYEQYF
j_call: TRBJ2-7
clone_size: once
d_call: -
v_call: TRBV2

cdr3_nt: TGTGCCAGCAGCCGATACAGGGGGCTGGGCTACGAGCAGTACTTC
cdr3_aa: CASSRYRGLGYEQYF
j_call: TRBJ2-7
clone_size: -
d_call: TRBD1
v_call: TRBV14

cdr3_nt: TGTGCCAGCAGAGGGACAGGGGGGTTGCGGCAGTACTTC
cdr3_aa: CASRGTGGLRQYF
j_call: TRBJ2-7
clone_size: many
d_call: TRBD1
v_call: TRBV5-6

cdr3_nt: TGCGCCAGCTGTGGGACAGACGGTGGGACCCAGTACTTC
cdr3_aa: CASCGTDGGTQYF
j_call: TRBJ2-5
clone_size: -
d_call: TRBD1
v_call: TRBV10-1

cdr3_nt: TGTGCCAGCAGCCGGGCGACTAGCGGGCATTACAATGAGCAGTTCTTC
cdr3_aa: CASSRATSGHYNEQFF
j_call: TRBJ2-1
clone_size: -
d_call: TRBD2
v_call: TRBV3-1

cdr3_nt: TGCAGTGCTTGCCCCCGGACAGACTATGGCTACACCTTC
cdr3_aa: CSACPRTDYGYTF
j_call: TRBJ1-2
clone_size: few
d_call: -
v_call: TRBV20-1

cdr3_nt: TGTGCCAGCAGCGCAATCGACTATAGCAGCTATAGACCAAATGAGCAGTTCTTC
cdr3_aa: CASSAIDYSSYRPNEQFF
j_call: TRBJ2-1
clone_size: few
d_call: -
v_call: TRBV7-9

cdr3_nt: TGCAGTGCTAGAAGTCGGCAGGGGGCCGTTCAGCCCCAGCATTTT
cdr3_aa: CSARSRQGAVQPQHF
j_call: TRBJ1-5
clone_size: few
d_call: TRBD1
v_call: TRBV20-1

cdr3_nt: TGTGCCAGCAGTTCGGCCGAGGGGGGGGCCACCTCCTACGAGCAGTACTTC
cdr3_aa: CASSSAEGGATSYEQYF
j_call: TRBJ2-7
clone_size: -
d_call: -
v_call: TRBV12-3/TRBV12-4

cdr3_nt: TGTGCCAGCAGACGGGGGCCGGGGAATGAGCAGTTCTTC
cdr3_aa: CASRRGPGNEQFF
j_call: TRBJ2-1
clone_size: few
d_call: -
v_call: TRBV28

cdr3_nt: TGCAGCGTCGACAGGGACGGGGCCAACGTCCTGACTTTC
cdr3_aa: CSVDRDGANVLTF
j_call: TRBJ2-6
clone_size: many
d_call: TRBD1
v_call: TRBV29-1

cdr3_nt: TGTGCCAGCAGTTTACCGGGGCCCATTAGCGGGGCGTACAATGAGCAGTTCTTC
cdr3_aa: CASSLPGPISGAYNEQFF
j_call: TRBJ2-1
clone_size: few
d_call: TRBD2
v_call: TRBV12-3/TRBV12-4

cdr3_nt: TGTGCCAGCAGTGATAGGGGACAGGTCTACGAGCAGTACTTC
cdr3_aa: CASSDRGQVYEQYF
j_call: TRBJ2-7
clone_size: -
d_call: TRBD1
v_call: TRBV12-3/TRBV12-4

cdr3_nt: TGCAGCGTTGCCATGGGGGCTAATGGCTACACCTTC
cdr3_aa: CSVAMGANGYTF
j_call: TRBJ1-2
clone_size: -
d_call: -
v_call: TRBV29-1